The clone carrying this T cell receptor beta chain was observed once. Profiled with immunoSEQ multiplex PCR; TCRdb holds only in-frame clones, not every one. This table has about 1,800 clones, approximately 90% appearing once. These data are taken from a study of circulating and synovial CD4+ cells in juvenile arthritis. V dropped 4 bases and J dropped 6; count of bases not matched to a gene: 6. The CDR3 spans 16 residues. Germline V gene lookup returns CDR1 SGHDT and CDR2 YYEEEE. The chain employs TRBV5-6 and TRBJ2-1, with 14 bases that match TRBD2. Sequences were obtained from HLA-DR+ CD4+ T cells from blood. Subset in this sample: circulating pathogenic-like lymphocytes, sorted as HLA-DR+CD14-CD3+CD4+CD25low/- blood T cells. The origin of this receptor is a human patient with juvenile idiopathic arthritis. Some clones in this sample may be carry-over from other donors' samples. This CDR3 is CASSRGLAGEVNEQFF. CDR3 sequence (DNA): TGTGCCAGCAGCAGGGGACTAGCGGGAGAAGTCAATGAGCAGTTCTTC.